This is a list of T cell receptor beta chains from one sample in a study of blood T cell repertoires in COVID-19. Some clones are missing from TCRdb's copy, which holds only in-frame ones; the method was immunoSEQ multiplex PCR. The sample yields roughly 310,000 clones, about 88% seen once. Material for sequencing was PBMCs or T cells enriched from blood (not recorded which). The origin of the receptors is a woman aged 40 to 55 who had recovered from COVID-19. The conserved cysteine and the conserved F or W are not part of the CDR3 here.

v_gene	j_gene	CDR3aa
TRBV7-9	TRBJ1-4	ASSLVRGVDEKLF
TRBV28	TRBJ2-1	ASSLADEQF
TRBV28	TRBJ1-3	ASSLSGGAGAGNTIY
TRBV4-1	TRBJ1-1	ASSQDTGLGNTEAF
TRBV7-2	TRBJ2-2	ASSLDRDTGELF
TRBV11-3	TRBJ2-1	ASSLEHGGGYEQF
TRBV7-2	TRBJ1-2	ASSLTRPGTGGAYGYT
TRBV2	TRBJ2-7	ASSETSGPDEQY
TRBV7-8	TRBJ2-1	ASSSYRTVSYNEQF
TRBV19	TRBJ1-5	ASRTLGRLNQPQH
TRBV11-3	TRBJ2-7	ASSRAGASYEQY
TRBV4-1	TRBJ1-5	ASSQGAGQPQH
TRBV27	TRBJ2-7	ASTTPGAYEQY
TRBV7-2	TRBJ2-1	ASSDRLAGVENEQF
TRBV27	TRBJ2-1	ASKLATQALGLF
TRBV30	TRBJ1-2	AWSDRTPGFFYGYT
TRBV18	TRBJ2-7	ASSQGTSTYEQY
TRBV7-9	TRBJ2-1	ASSLALAGVSYNEQF
TRBV9	TRBJ2-3	ASSVGAAGQGTDTQY
TRBV10-3	TRBJ2-7	AINGQGYEQY
TRBV15	TRBJ1-5	ATSRGQVNQPQH
TRBV6-2/TRBV6-3	TRBJ2-7	ASSLGQRYEQY
TRBV11-3	TRBJ2-3	ASSQGGGSTDTQY
TRBV3-1/TRBV3-2	TRBJ2-5	ASSQDIGQNQETQY
TRBV9	TRBJ2-1	ASSVETGLTYNEQF
TRBV6-1	TRBJ1-1	ASSETERVPAF
TRBV4-3	TRBJ2-7	ASSQDPGTSGYYEQY
TRBV30	TRBJ2-7	AWSDLAGGLYEQY
TRBV5-1	TRBJ1-1	ASSLVQGAHTEAF
TRBV27	TRBJ2-7	ASSLWPAGEQY
TRBV6-4	TRBJ2-1	ATSPDRVYNEQF
TRBV24-1	TRBJ2-7	ATSDPPGQGSPQPRDYPYEQY
TRBV6-5	TRBJ2-2	ASSPLAPNTGELF
TRBV18	TRBJ1-1	ASSPGRGWGTEAF
TRBV5-5	TRBJ1-2	ASGGANYGYT
TRBV5-1	TRBJ2-3	ASSGASGSIHSTDTQY
TRBV18	TRBJ2-1	ASSRVGRGEQF
TRBV6-5	TRBJ1-1	ASSFRGTVNTEAF
TRBV7-2	TRBJ1-4	ASSPRTGATNEKLF
TRBV5-6	TRBJ2-5	ASSALTSGGETQY
TRBV27	TRBJ1-1	ASSGRGRNTEAF
TRBV5-4	TRBJ2-7	ASSSPLGSTYEQY
TRBV28	TRBJ1-6	ASGQERSPLH
TRBV7-2	TRBJ1-4	ASSLAGQTNEKLF
TRBV29-1	TRBJ2-7	SVTPRASSYEQY
TRBV10-3	TRBJ1-2	AISESRSGTGYGYT
TRBV10-1	TRBJ2-3	ASSKVQGTGTDRDTQY
TRBV19	TRBJ1-5	ASRDDYQPQH
TRBV24-1	TRBJ2-1	ATSDRPRERGGLYNEQF
TRBV9	TRBJ1-5	ASSVTGFGQPQH